These 27 T cell receptor beta chains were sequenced from one sample in a study of beta chain features in type 1 diabetes. cDNA synthesis used the whole RNA isolate, giving expressed TCRB sequences. Sequencing used immunoSEQ multiplex PCR; TCRdb keeps in-frame clones, though not all of them. The sample has some 300,000 clones, under 8.5% seen once. Sample: central memory CD4+ T cells from blood. The receptors originated from a woman aged 18 to 35 in good health.

This clone has at least ten counts. This chain connects TRBV7-2 to TRBJ2-1; 7 nucleotides align to TRBD1. V dropped 5 bases and J dropped 7; count of bases not matched to a gene: 5. The germline gives CDR1 SGHTA, CDR2 FQGNSA. The CDR3 totals 13 residues. This chain's CDR3 is CASSIDRVNEQFF. As DNA, the CDR3 is TGTGCCAGCAGCATTGACAGGGTGAATGAGCAGTTCTTC.

This clone appeared a few times. The V and J genes are TRBV19 and TRBJ2-6; 7 bases line up with TRBD2. The V segment lost 5 bases and the J segment 2 bases; nucleotides outside the gene matches: 3. In germline, CDR1 is LNHDA, CDR2 SQIVND (reference sequence). This CDR3 spans 15 amino acids. The CDR3 spells CASSLAGAGANVLTF. CDR3 DNA sequence: TGTGCCAGTAGTTTGGCGGGAGCTGGGGCCAACGTCCTGACTTTC.

This clone has a handful of counts. V gene TRBV13 combines with J gene TRBJ2-5; D is unclear. The CDR3 consists of 14 residues. With 4 bases removed from V and 2 bases from J, the gap between germline ends came to 11 bases. Germline loops: CDR1 PRHDT, CDR2 FYEKMQ (reference sequence). CDR3 bases: TGTGCCAGCAGCTCCCGCCGGATTCAAGAGACCCAGTACTTC. It is translated as CASSSRRIQETQYF.

This clone was detected only a few times. The V call is TRBV2, the J call TRBJ1-3; D is unresolved. The length of the CDR3 is 12 residues. Trimming stripped 7 bases from V and 0 bases from J, with 4 bases between. Germline V gene sequence: CDR1 SNHLY, CDR2 FYNNEI. The CDR3 region has the DNA TGTGCCAGCATGGTCTCTGGAAACACCATATATTTT. Its protein product is CASMVSGNTIYF.

The V and J genes are TRBV9 and TRBJ1-2, with D unclear. The CDR3 contains 13 residues. Germline loops: CDR1 SGDLS, CDR2 YYNGEE. The V end was cut by 4 bases, the J end by 8 bases, with 15 bases between. CDR3 loop: CASSPQVQGGYTF. The CDR3 DNA reads TGTGCCAGCAGCCCACAAGTCCAAGGAGGCTACACCTTC.

This chain connects TRBV28 to TRBJ2-7; D gene unclear. Between the trimmed V and J ends, which lost 5 bases and 0 bases, there was a span of 8 bases. The germline CDR1 and CDR2 sequences are MDHEN and SYDVKM. The CDR3 spans 13 residues. As DNA, the CDR3 is TGTGCCAGCAGTCAAGTCGCCTCCTACGAGCAGTACGTC. Its protein product is CASSQVASYEQYV.

The rearrangement joins TRBV6-1 to TRBJ1-5; tentatively, D is TRBD1 (6 bases). This CDR3 is 13 amino acids long. V lost 11 bases to trimming and J lost 8 bases, with 19 bases between them. In germline, CDR1 is MNHNS, CDR2 SASEGT. The CDR3 loop reads CAGQQNTFEPQHF. The CDR3 DNA is TGTGCCGGACAGCAAAATACTTTCGAGCCCCAGCATTTT.

This clone was detected only a few times. The rearrangement uses TRBV2 and TRBJ2-3; 8 bases fit TRBD1. J gave up 2 bases and V 6 bases, and 7 bases lay outside the gene matches. The CDR3 has 15 residues. Germline loops: CDR1 SNHLY, CDR2 FYNNEI. CDR3 bases: TGTGCCAGCAGCCGGACAGGGACCTACACAGATACGCAGTATTTT. Protein sequence: CASSRTGTYTDTQYF.

This clone appeared a few times. The chain employs TRBV14 and TRBJ1-6, with D possibly being TRBD1 (5 bases). Germline lookup yields CDR1 SGHDN and CDR2 FVKESK. Trimming removed 1 base from V and 8 bases from J, with 9 bases in between. The CDR3 covers 14 residues. CDR3 sequence (DNA): TGTGCCAGCAGCCAAGGGACAATTCATTCACCCCTCCACTTT. Its translation: CASSQGTIHSPLHF.

This clone was recorded a few times. The CDR3 DNA reads as TGTGCCAGCAGCTCGGACAGGGATCAAAACATTCAGTACTTC. Translating it yields CASSSDRDQNIQYF. V is TRBV7-2 and J is TRBJ2-4; 8 nucleotides line up with TRBD1. From germline, CDR1 is SGHTA and CDR2 FQGNSA. With V trimmed by 4 bases and J by 5 bases, 4 bases remained unmatched. CDR3 length: 14 residues.

This clone was seen a handful of times. The chain recombines TRBV7-2 with TRBJ2-1; the D gene is possibly TRBD1 (6 bases). The V end was cut by 6 bases, the J end by 0 bases, with 15 bases between. Germline V lookup: CDR1 SGHTA, CDR2 FQGNSA. The CDR3 covers 16 residues. CDR3 residues: CASRQQGGTSYNEQFF. CDR3 nucleotide sequence: TGTGCCAGCAGACAACAAGGGGGTACCTCCTACAATGAGCAGTTCTTC. Using reference TRBV7-2 and TRBJ2-1 for the parts outside the CDR3, the full variable domain is GAGVSQSPSNKVTEKGKDVELRCDPISGHTALYWYRQSLGQGLEFLIYFQGNSAPDKSGLPSDRFSAERTGGSVSTLTIQRTQQEDSAVYLCASRQQGGTSYNEQFFGPGTRLTVL.

This clone has a handful of counts. The chain joins TRBV28 to TRBJ2-7, with TRBD2 matching 9 bases. The CDR3 covers 16 residues. The ends lost 5 bases at V and 5 bases at J; junction bases unmatched: 13. Germline lookup yields CDR1 MDHEN and CDR2 SYDVKM. CDR3 amino acids: CASSILAGRTPDEQYV. The CDR3 DNA sequence: TGTGCCAGCAGTATCCTAGCGGGGAGGACTCCCGACGAGCAGTACGTC.

The V call is TRBV10-3, the J call TRBJ1-5, with D possibly TRBD1 on 6 matching bases. The CDR3 contains 16 residues. The germline CDR1 and CDR2 sequences are ENHRY and SYGVKD. V was cut by 9 bases and J by 0 bases, with 18 bases left in between. The CDR3, as DNA: TGTGCCATAGGTGGGGGGCCTCCGTATAGCAATCAGCCCCAGCATTTT. This translates into CAIGGGPPYSNQPQHF.

The V gene is TRBV7-6, the J gene TRBJ2-1, with a tentative D call TRBD2 (5 bases). The CDR3 contains 12 residues. V gave up 1 base and J gave up 9 bases, with 7 bases separating them. The germline gives CDR1 SGHVS, CDR2 FNYEAQ. The CDR3 DNA is TGTGCCAGCAGCTTAGGAGGGTTTGAGCAGTTCTTC. Residues: CASSLGGFEQFF.

The rearrangement links TRBV5-1 to TRBJ2-1; 7 positions agree with TRBD1. The CDR3 runs to 16 residues. CDR1 and CDR2 (germline): SGHRS, YFSETQ. The ends lost 5 bases at V and 0 bases at J; junction bases unmatched: 8. The CDR3 nucleotides read TGCGCCAGCAGAGCAGGGACAGATGTCTCCTACAATGAGCAGTTCTTC. This translates into CASRAGTDVSYNEQFF.

The rearrangement joins TRBV29-1 to TRBJ1-2; D gene unclear. The ends were cut back, 4 bases at V and 8 bases at J, with 23 bases in the middle. The CDR3 sequence is 15 residues long. Germline-derived CDR1 and CDR2 are SQVTM and ANQGSEA. Here the CDR3 reads CSVALLLTRASGYTF. In nucleotides, the CDR3 is TGCAGCGTTGCTTTACTGTTAACAAGGGCCAGCGGCTACACCTTC.

This clone showed up many times. The rearrangement links TRBV6-5 to TRBJ1-2, with D uncertain. There are 14 residues in the CDR3. The germline V and J ends were trimmed by 0 bases and 7 bases, with 12 bases remaining between them. Germline V CDR1 and CDR2: MNHEY, SVGAGI. This CDR3 reads CASSYSGQSSGYTF. As DNA, the CDR3 is TGTGCCAGCAGTTACTCGGGCCAGAGCTCTGGCTACACCTTC.

V gene TRBV7-3 combines with J gene TRBJ2-3; D is uncertain. The CDR3 runs 15 residues. Per the germline V gene, CDR1 is SGHTA and CDR2 is FQGTGA. V lost 5 bases and J 4 bases, leaving 16 bases between the germline ends. The DNA for the CDR3 is TGTGCCAGCAGCCTATCCTCGGCAGAGGCAGATACGCAGTATTTT. Residues: CASSLSSAEADTQYF. Full variable domain (missing parts from reference TRBV7-3 and TRBJ2-3): GAGVSQTPSNKVTEKGKYVELRCDPISGHTALYWYRQSLGQGPEFLIYFQGTGAADDSGLPNDRFFAVRPEGSVSTLKIQRTERGDSAVYLCASSLSSAEADTQYFGPGTRLTVL.

This clone was detected a few times. DNA of the CDR3: TGTGCCAGCAGTTACGGACTGCGGAACACTGAAGCTTTCTTT. It is translated as CASSYGLRNTEAFF. The gene calls are TRBV6-5 and TRBJ1-1, with D uncertain. Germline V gene lookup returns CDR1 MNHEY and CDR2 SVGAGI. V lost 2 bases and J 1 base, leaving 8 bases between the germline ends. The CDR3 has 14 amino acids.

This clone appeared many times. This chain connects TRBV14 to TRBJ1-5; D not certain. The V gene lost 1 base and the J gene lost 5 bases, with 6 bases spanning the gap. The CDR3 sequence is 13 residues long. Per the germline V gene, CDR1 is SGHDN and CDR2 is FVKESK. CDR3 in amino acids: CASSQGMDQPQHF. For the CDR3, the DNA is TGTGCCAGCAGCCAAGGGATGGATCAGCCCCAGCATTTT.

The J gene is TRBJ1-1, the V gene TRBV11-1; 7 nucleotides line up with TRBD1. Germline CDR1 SGHAT, CDR2 FQDESV (reference sequence). The V and J ends lost 4 bases and 3 bases, in that order; junction bases with no gene match: 11. The CDR3 runs to 16 residues. This chain's CDR3 is CASSSRGSRLDTEAFF. As DNA, the CDR3 is TGTGCCAGCAGCTCCAGGGGGTCGAGGCTGGACACTGAAGCTTTCTTT.

The rearrangement uses TRBV6-4 and TRBJ1-6; possible D gene TRBD1, 6 bases. CDR1 is MRHNA, CDR2 SNTAGT, per germline. The CDR3 extends over 14 amino acids. The V end lost 3 bases, the J end lost 7 bases, and 10 bases lay between the germline ends. The CDR3 reads CASSEQGGNSPLHF. In DNA, the CDR3 is TGTGCCAGCAGTGAACAGGGAGGGAATTCACCCCTCCACTTT.

This chain uses TRBV18 with TRBJ2-3; 7 nucleotides line up with TRBD2. Germline assignment: CDR1 KGHSH and CDR2 LQKENI. Losses at the gene ends were 3 bases for V and 4 bases for J; bases not matched to a gene: 16. The CDR3 length is 18 residues. CDR3 nucleotides: TGTGCCAGCTCACCTCCGAGTCGAGGGAGGGAGGTCGCAGATACGCAGTATTTT. This translates into CASSPPSRGREVADTQYF.

V is TRBV6-1 and J is TRBJ1-2; the match to TRBD1 covers 7 bases. The junction had 16 bases not matched to a gene; V was cut back by 6 bases and J by 9 bases. CDR1 is MNHNS and CDR2 is SASEGT in the germline V gene. The CDR3 runs to 15 residues. The CDR3 reads CASSQRGDSRSRYTF. DNA of the CDR3: TGTGCCAGCAGCCAAAGGGGGGACAGCCGTTCGCGCTACACCTTC.

Many counts were recorded for this clone. This chain uses TRBV6-5 with TRBJ2-3; the D gene is possibly TRBD2 (5 bases). The length of the CDR3 is 15 residues. The V gene's germline CDR1 is MNHEY and CDR2 SVGAGI. The ends were cut back, 4 bases at V and 5 bases at J, with 16 bases in the middle. As DNA, the CDR3 is TGTGCCAGCAGTTCCACCCCCTTTCGGGAAGATACGCAGTATTTT. Encoded protein: CASSSTPFREDTQYF.

V gene TRBV4-3 combines with J gene TRBJ2-7; possible D gene TRBD2, 5 bases. V was pared by 0 bases and J by 1 base, with 7 bases between. Germline V gene data show CDR1 as LGHNA and CDR2 as YSLEER. The CDR3 is 14 amino acids. The DNA of the CDR3 is TGCGCCAGCAGCCAAGAGGGCGGGTCCTACGAGCAGTACTTC. This codes for CASSQEGGSYEQYF.

In regard to this clone: At the DNA level, this CDR3 is encoded by other sequences in the same sample as well. V and J are TRBV10-3 and TRBJ2-5; possible D gene TRBD1, 5 bases. Trimming pared 2 bases from V and 2 bases from J, leaving 6 bases between. The CDR3 totals 13 residues. CDR1 and CDR2 (germline): ENHRY, SYGVKD. This CDR3 is CAISERQQETQYF. CDR3 nucleotides: TGTGCCATCAGTGAGCGACAGCAAGAGACCCAGTACTTC.